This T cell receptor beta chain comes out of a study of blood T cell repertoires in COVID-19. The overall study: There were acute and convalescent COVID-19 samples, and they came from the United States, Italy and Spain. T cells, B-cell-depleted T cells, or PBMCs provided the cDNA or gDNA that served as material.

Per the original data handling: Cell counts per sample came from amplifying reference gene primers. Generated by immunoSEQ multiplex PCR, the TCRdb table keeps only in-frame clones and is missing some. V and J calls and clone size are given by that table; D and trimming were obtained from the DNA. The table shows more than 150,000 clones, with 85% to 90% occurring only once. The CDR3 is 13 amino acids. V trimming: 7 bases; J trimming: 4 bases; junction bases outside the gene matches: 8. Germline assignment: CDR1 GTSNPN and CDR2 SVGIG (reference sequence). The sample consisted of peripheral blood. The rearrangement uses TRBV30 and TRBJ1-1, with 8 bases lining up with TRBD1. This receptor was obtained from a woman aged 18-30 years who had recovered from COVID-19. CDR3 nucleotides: TGTGCCTCTCAGGGGGCGAGGGTCACTGAAGCTTTCTTT. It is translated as CASQGARVTEAFF.